This TCR beta chain is from a study of shared clonotypes between healthy human individuals. Findings of the study overall: Rarefaction exposed incomplete sorted-subset sequencing despite large depth. About 5% of naive CD4 clonotypes were common to a handful of donors.

Remarks on this clone: What it binds is unknown.

The repertoire was sequenced with immunoSEQ multiplex PCR; TCRdb's copy has only in-frame clones and lacks some. Here the sample spans some 2.1 million clones, 90% to 95% being singletons. CD4+ cell separation produced CD45RA+ naive and CD45RA-negative memory subsets. V shed 3 bases, J shed 0 bases, and the junction held 11 bases outside the gene matches. In germline, CDR1 is SGDLS, CDR2 YYNGEE. The CDR3 consists of 17 residues. Specimen: naive CD4+ T cells sorted from blood. The subset is: CD45RA+ positively selected. The TCR comes from a man between 18 and 29 years old in good health. The chain joins TRBV9 to TRBJ1-1, with TRBD1 matching over 7 bases. CDR3 region: CASSETNGTALNTEAFF. The DNA of the CDR3 is TGTGCCAGCAGCGAAACTAATGGGACAGCCCTGAACACTGAAGCTTTCTTT.